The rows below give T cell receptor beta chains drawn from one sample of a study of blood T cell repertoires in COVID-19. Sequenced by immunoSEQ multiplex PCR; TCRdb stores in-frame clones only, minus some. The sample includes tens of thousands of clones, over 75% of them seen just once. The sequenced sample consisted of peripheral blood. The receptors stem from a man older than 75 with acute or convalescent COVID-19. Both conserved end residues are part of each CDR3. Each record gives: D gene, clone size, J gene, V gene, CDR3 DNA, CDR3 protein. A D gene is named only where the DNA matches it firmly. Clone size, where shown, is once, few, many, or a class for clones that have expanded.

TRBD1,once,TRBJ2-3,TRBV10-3,TGTGCCATCGGAGGGACAGGGGGCGAAGATACGCAGTATTTT,CAIGGTGGEDTQYF
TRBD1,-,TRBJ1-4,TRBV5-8,TGTGCCAGCAGCTTGATAGGGGGCTCTAATGAAAAACTGTTTTTT,CASSLIGGSNEKLFF
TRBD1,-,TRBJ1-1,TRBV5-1,TGCGCCAGCAGGCTACAGGGGTACACTGAAGCTTTCTTT,CASRLQGYTEAFF
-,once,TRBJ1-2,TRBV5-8,TGTGCCAGCAGCTTAGGGGGTAGCTATGGCTACACCTTC,CASSLGGSYGYTF
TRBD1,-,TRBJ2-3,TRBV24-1,TGTGCCACCAGTCAGGGACAGGGGTCAGATACGCAGTATTTT,CATSQGQGSDTQYF
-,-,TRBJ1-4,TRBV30,TGTGCCTTCTCCGGGGCAACTAATGAAAAACTGTTTTTT,CAFSGATNEKLFF
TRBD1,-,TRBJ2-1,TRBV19,TGTGCCAGTTCGACTGGGACAGGAGATCCCTACAATGAGCAGTTCTTC,CASSTGTGDPYNEQFF
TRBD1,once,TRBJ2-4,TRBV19,TGTGCCAGTAGTATAAACAGGGGTCCCAAAAACATTCAGTACTTC,CASSINRGPKNIQYF
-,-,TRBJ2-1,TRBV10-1,TGCGCCAGCAGTGATAGCCCGTCGGGAGTCAATGAGCAGTTCTTC,CASSDSPSGVNEQFF
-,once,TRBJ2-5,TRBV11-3,TGTGCCAGCAGCCCCTTGACAGGACAAGAGACCCAGTACTTC,CASSPLTGQETQYF
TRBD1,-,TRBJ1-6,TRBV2,TGTGCCAGCAGTGTGGGCGACAGGGAGAAATCACCCCTCCACTTT,CASSVGDREKSPLHF
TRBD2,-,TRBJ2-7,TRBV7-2,TGTGCCAGCAGCTTAGTTCCTAGCGGTGGCACCGAGCAGTACTTC,CASSLVPSGGTEQYF
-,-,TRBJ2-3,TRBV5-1,TGCGCCAGCAGCTTGTGGGGTAGCGGTAGCACAGATACGCAGTATTTT,CASSLWGSGSTDTQYF
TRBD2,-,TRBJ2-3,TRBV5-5,TGTGCCAGCAGCTTGGAACCTAGCGGGTCAAATACGCAGTATTTT,CASSLEPSGSNTQYF
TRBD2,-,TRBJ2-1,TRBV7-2,TGTGCCAGCAGCACCTCTAGCGGGAGCCTCGGTGAGCAGTTCTTC,CASSTSSGSLGEQFF
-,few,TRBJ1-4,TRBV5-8,TGTGCCAGCAGCTTGGTGGCAGGGAATGAAAAACTGTTTTTT,CASSLVAGNEKLFF
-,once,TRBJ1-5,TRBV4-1,TGCGCCAGCAGCCAAGTGGGGGGATTCTGGAATCAGCCCCAGCATTTT,CASSQVGGFWNQPQHF
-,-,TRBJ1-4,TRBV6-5,TGTGCCAGCAGGAGACAGGTTTTAAATGATGAAAAACTGTTTTTT,CASRRQVLNDEKLFF
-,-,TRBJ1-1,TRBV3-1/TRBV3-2,TGTGCCAGCAGCCAAGCATCAGGAAGACCGGCCGCTTTCTTT,CASSQASGRPAAFF
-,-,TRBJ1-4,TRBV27,TGTGCCAGCAGCGCCGGGGGGGCGAGTGAAAAACTGTTTTTT,CASSAGGASEKLFF
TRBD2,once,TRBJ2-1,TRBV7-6,TGTGCCAGCAGCTTAGTGGAGTCAGGGCCGGGACTAGCGCCATGGGGTGAGCAGTTCTTC,CASSLVESGPGLAPWGEQFF
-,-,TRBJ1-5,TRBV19,TGTGCCAGTAGCGATGACAGTAAAAATCAGCCCCAGCATTTT,CASSDDSKNQPQHF
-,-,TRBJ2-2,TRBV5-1,TGCGCCAGCAGCTCGGACACGGTCGGGGAGCTGTTTTTT,CASSSDTVGELFF
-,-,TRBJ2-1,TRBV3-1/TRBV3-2,TGTGCCAGCAGCCAAGATCGGGGGTACCCTGGGGGTGAGCAGTTCTTC,CASSQDRGYPGGEQFF
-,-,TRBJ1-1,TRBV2,TGTGCCAGCAGTGGCGGCGGAGCTCTCACTGAAGCTTTCTTT,CASSGGGALTEAFF
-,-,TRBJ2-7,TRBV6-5,TGTGCCACCCTTGTAGGGGTTAGCTCCTACGAGCAGTACTTC,CATLVGVSSYEQYF
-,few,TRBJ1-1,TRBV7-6,TGTGCCAGCAGCTTAGCCGCAGGGAAATTGGACACTGAAGCTTTCTTT,CASSLAAGKLDTEAFF
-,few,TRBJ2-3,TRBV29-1,TGCAGCGTTGAACGGGATTTCAATTCGCAGTATTTT,CSVERDFNSQYF
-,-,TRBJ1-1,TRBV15,TGTGCCACCAGCGATCCCCTAGCGACAGTATCTGAAGCTTTCTTT,CATSDPLATVSEAFF
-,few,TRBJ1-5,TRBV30,TGTGCCTGGAGTAGGGCAGCGGTATTTCAGTACCAGCATTTT,CAWSRAAVFQYQHF
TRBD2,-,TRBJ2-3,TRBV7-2,TGTGCCAGCAGCTTAGGGTCGGGGGGACTCACAGATACGCAGTATTTT,CASSLGSGGLTDTQYF
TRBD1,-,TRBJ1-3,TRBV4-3,TGCGCCAGCAGCCTTTGGACAGGGAAGAACACCATATATTTT,CASSLWTGKNTIYF
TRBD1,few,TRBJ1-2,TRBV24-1,TGTGCCACCAGTGATTCAGGGACAGGGGGCTTTGGCTACACCTTC,CATSDSGTGGFGYTF
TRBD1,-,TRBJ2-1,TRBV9,TGTGCCAGCAGCTCGACAGGGAGCTCCTACAATGAGCAGTTCTTC,CASSSTGSSYNEQFF
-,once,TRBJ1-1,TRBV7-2,TGTGCCAGCAGCCCAAGGGGCCCTGAAGCTTTCTTT,CASSPRGPEAFF
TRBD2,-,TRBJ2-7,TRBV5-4,TGTGCCAGCAGCTTTGGAGGGAGGGCCCCGTACTTC,CASSFGGRAPYF
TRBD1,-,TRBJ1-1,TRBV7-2,TGTGCCAGCAGCTTTACAGGGGGCATTGGGAACACTGAAGCTTTCTTT,CASSFTGGIGNTEAFF
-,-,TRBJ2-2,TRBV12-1,TGTGCCAGCAGCCACTGTAACGGAGTTACCGGGGAGCTGTTTTTT,CASSHCNGVTGELFF
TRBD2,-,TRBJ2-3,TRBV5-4,TGTGCCAGCAGCCCGGGACTAGCGGGAGGGACAGATACGCAGTATTTT,CASSPGLAGGTDTQYF
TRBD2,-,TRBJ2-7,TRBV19,TGTGCCAGTAGTATAAGGGCTAGCGGGACCTACGAGCAGTACTTC,CASSIRASGTYEQYF
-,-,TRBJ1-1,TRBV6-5,TGTGCCGGAGACTCGGACAGACTGAACACTGAAGCTTTCTTT,CAGDSDRLNTEAFF
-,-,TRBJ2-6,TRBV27,TGTGCCAGCAGTTCAGGGGTTTCTAGCTCTGGGGCCAACGTCCTGACTTTC,CASSSGVSSSGANVLTF
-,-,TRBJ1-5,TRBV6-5,TGTGCCAGCAGCAGGACAGTCCCTGGCAATCAGCCCCAGCATTTT,CASSRTVPGNQPQHF
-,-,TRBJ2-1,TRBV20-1,TGCAGTGCGAGTTCCGCTAGCAATGAGCAGTTCTTC,CSASSASNEQFF
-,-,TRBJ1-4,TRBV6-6,TGTGCCAGCAGCCGGGAGCCAACTAATGAAAAACTGTTTTTT,CASSREPTNEKLFF
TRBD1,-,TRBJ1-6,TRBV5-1,TGCGCCAGCAGCTTGCAGGGGGTTACTAATTCACCCCTCCACTTT,CASSLQGVTNSPLHF
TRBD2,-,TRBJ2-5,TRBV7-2,TGTGCCAGCAGCTTAGATCTAGCGGGAGGGCCGGGGACCCAGTACTTC,CASSLDLAGGPGTQYF
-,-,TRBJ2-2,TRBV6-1,TGTGCCAGCAGTGAGCCTCCGGACACCGGGGAGCTGTTTTTT,CASSEPPDTGELFF
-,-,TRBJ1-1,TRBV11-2,TGTGCCAGCAGTACGGGATTGAACACTGAAGCTTTCTTT,CASSTGLNTEAFF
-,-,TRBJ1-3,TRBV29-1,TGCAGCGTTGCCCCCGGAGCTGGTGGGAACACCATATATTTT,CSVAPGAGGNTIYF
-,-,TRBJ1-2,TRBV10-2,TGCGCCAGCATTGGGGACTCTGCGGGATTCTATGGCTACACCTTC,CASIGDSAGFYGYTF